A selection of T cell receptor beta chains follows, all from one sample in a study of cytomegalovirus exposure and HLA in healthy donors. Profiling relied on immunoSEQ multiplex PCR, and the TCRdb table lists in-frame clones only, not all of them. The sample shows approximately 180,000 clones, about 13% of them seen only once. The sequencing input was PBMCs. Receptors originate from a man aged 45-65 years in good health and CMV-seropositive. CDR3s include the opening cysteine and the closing phenylalanine or tryptophan. The order of the fields is V gene, J gene, D gene, clone size, CDR3 DNA, CDR3 protein. A D gene is named only where the DNA matches it firmly. Not every row has a clone size; where given, it reads once, few, many or a size class.

TRBV5-1	TRBJ1-2	-	-	TGCGCCAGCAGCTTGGGACAGTCCTATGGCTACACCTTC	CASSLGQSYGYTF
TRBV5-1	TRBJ2-3	TRBD2	-	TGCGCCAGCAAAGCTACGGGACTAGCCCCAGATACGCAGTATTTT	CASKATGLAPDTQYF
TRBV28	TRBJ2-1	TRBD1	-	TGTGCCAGCAGTCCCCCCGGACAGGGTATTTCGGTCTTC	CASSPPGQGISVF
TRBV5-8	TRBJ1-1	-	-	TGTGCCAGCATCAAAGTCCACCGGGCTTTCTTT	CASIKVHRAFF
TRBV5-1	TRBJ2-2	TRBD2	-	TGCGCCAGCAGCTTGGTGGCGGGAGCGAACACCGGGGAGCTGTTTTTT	CASSLVAGANTGELFF
TRBV4-2	TRBJ1-2	-	many	TGTGCCAGCAGCCAAGATCAATATGGCTACACCTTC	CASSQDQYGYTF
TRBV6-5	TRBJ2-2	TRBD1	-	TGTGCCAGCAGTTACTCGCTCAGGGGGAACGGGGAGCTGTTTTTT	CASSYSLRGNGELFF
TRBV9	TRBJ2-1	-	-	TGTGCCAGCAGCTTAGGGGGGGGAAATGAGCAGTTCTTC	CASSLGGGNEQFF
TRBV4-3	TRBJ2-1	-	-	TGCGCCAGCAGCCAAGATCTCCTACACAATGAGCAGTTCTTC	CASSQDLLHNEQFF
TRBV7-2	TRBJ2-3	-	-	TGTGCCAGCAGCTTAGGGACTAGCACAGATACGCAGTATTTT	CASSLGTSTDTQYF